This T cell receptor (beta chain) was captured by sequencing in a study of T cell repertoires in cytomegalovirus infection. Turning to the study itself: Indications came from public TCR beta signatures; they pointed to CMV infection and to a matching HLA type. The study's findings and limits: Totalled public TCR beta family frequency picked out people who carried CMV plus the relevant HLA.

TCRdb independently ran MiXCR on the reads; one entry per CDR3 protein. The sample shows about 260,000 distinct CDR3 sequences, roughly an eighth of them seen only once. The V gene's germline CDR1 is MNHEY and CDR2 SVGAGI. The V end was cut by 2 bases, the J end by 2 bases, with 10 bases between. The CDR3 totals 15 residues. This clonotype was detected only a few times. Its antigen is still unknown. This chain uses TRBV6-5 with TRBJ1-3; possible D gene TRBD1, 5 bases. This clonotype was obtained from a human donor in good health (CMV status not recorded). Some clones in this sample may be carry-over from other donors' samples. The sample taken for sequencing was PBMCs. In DNA form, the CDR3 reads TGTGCCAGCAGTTACGGGGCGGGACCTGGAAACACCATATATTTT. Encoded protein: CASSYGAGPGNTIYF.